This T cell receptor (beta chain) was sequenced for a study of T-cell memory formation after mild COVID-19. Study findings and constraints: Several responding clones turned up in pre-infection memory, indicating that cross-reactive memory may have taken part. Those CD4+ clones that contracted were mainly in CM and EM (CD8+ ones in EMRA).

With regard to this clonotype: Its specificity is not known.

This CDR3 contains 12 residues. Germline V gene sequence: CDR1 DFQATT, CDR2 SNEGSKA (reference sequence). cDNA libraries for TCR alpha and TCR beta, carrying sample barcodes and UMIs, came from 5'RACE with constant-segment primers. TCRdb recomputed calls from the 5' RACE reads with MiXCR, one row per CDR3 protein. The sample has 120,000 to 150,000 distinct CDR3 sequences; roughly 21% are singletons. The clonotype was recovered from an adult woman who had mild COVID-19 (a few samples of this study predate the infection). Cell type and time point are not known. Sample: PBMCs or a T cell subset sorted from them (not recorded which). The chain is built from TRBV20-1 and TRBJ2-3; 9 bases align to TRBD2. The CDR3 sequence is CRASGTADTQYF. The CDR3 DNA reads TGCCGCGCTAGCGGGACGGCAGATACGCAGTATTTT.